Here is one T cell receptor beta chain with its context. Data came from immunoSEQ multiplex PCR; TCRdb stores just in-frame clones and leaves some out. The sample yields tens of thousands of clones, over 70% seen once. These data come from a study of control samples from healthy donors and cancer patients. CDR1 is LNHDA, CDR2 SQIVND, per germline (reference sequence). The CDR3 consists of 15 residues. V shed 3 bases and J shed 3 bases, with 15 bases lying between them. The specimen was PBMCs. The chain uses TRBV19 and TRBJ2-7, with D unclear. This sequence originates from a woman between 55 and 75 years old with lung cancer. CDR3 amino acids: CASSMVAQRDYEQYF. For the CDR3, the DNA is TGTGCCAGTAGTATGGTCGCACAAAGGGACTACGAGCAGTACTTC.